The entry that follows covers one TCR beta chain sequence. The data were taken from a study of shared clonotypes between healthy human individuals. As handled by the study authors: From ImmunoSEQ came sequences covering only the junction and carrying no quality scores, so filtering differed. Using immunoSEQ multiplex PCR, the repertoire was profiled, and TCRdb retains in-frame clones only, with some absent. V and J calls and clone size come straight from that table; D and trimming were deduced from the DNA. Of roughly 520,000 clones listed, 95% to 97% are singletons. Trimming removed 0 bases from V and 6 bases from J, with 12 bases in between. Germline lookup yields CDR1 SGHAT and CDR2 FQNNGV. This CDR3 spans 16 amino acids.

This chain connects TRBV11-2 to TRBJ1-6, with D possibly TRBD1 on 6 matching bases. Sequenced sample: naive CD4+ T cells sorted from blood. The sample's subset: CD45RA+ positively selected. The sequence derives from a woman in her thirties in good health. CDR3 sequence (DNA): TGTGCCAGCAGCTTAGATGCCGGACAGCTTAATTCACCCCTCCACTTT. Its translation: CASSLDAGQLNSPLHF.